The 29 T cell receptor beta chains below come from one sample, sequenced in a study of T-cell memory formation after mild COVID-19. TCRdb reprocessed the 5' RACE reads with MiXCR, giving one entry per CDR3 protein. The table lists 550,000 to 600,000 distinct CDR3 sequences, approximately 15% of them singletons. Sequencing used PBMCs or a T cell subset sorted from them (not recorded which). The receptor source for this set is an adult woman who had mild COVID-19 (a few samples of this study predate the infection). Cell type and time point are not known.

This clonotype showed up just a few times. The genes are TRBV6-6 and TRBJ2-3; no definite D call. Germline lookup yields CDR1 MNHNY and CDR2 SVGAGI (reference sequence). Trimming shortened V by 2 bases and J by 0 bases, and 18 bases separated the two germline ends. The CDR3 is 18 residues long. The CDR3 sequence: CASSYKGPVEASTDTQYF. The CDR3 nucleotides are TGTGCCAGCAGTTACAAGGGCCCGGTCGAGGCAAGCACAGATACGCAGTATTTT.

This clonotype appeared a few times. V and J are TRBV6-6 and TRBJ1-5; 10 bases map to TRBD1. The V gene end was trimmed by 6 bases and the J gene end by 6 bases; junction bases not matched to a gene: 11. Germline loops: CDR1 MNHNY, CDR2 SVGAGI (reference sequence). The CDR3 is made up of 16 amino acids. In DNA, the CDR3 is TGTGCCAGCAGCAAGGGACAGGGGTCGCTCTCTCAGCCCCAGCATTTT. It yields the protein CASSKGQGSLSQPQHF.

This chain links TRBV29-1 with TRBJ1-5; TRBD1 matches at 10 bases. In germline, CDR1 is SQVTM, CDR2 ANQGSEA. V shed 8 bases, J shed 1 base, and the junction held 5 bases outside the gene matches. The CDR3 runs 14 residues. The CDR3 sequence: CSLRTGGSNQPQHF. CDR3 DNA sequence: TGCAGCCTACGGACAGGGGGAAGCAATCAGCCCCAGCATTTT.

The chain employs TRBV5-1 and TRBJ1-1; 10 bases align to TRBD1. Germline-derived CDR1 and CDR2 are SGHRS and YFSETQ. This CDR3 region has 16 residues. J was trimmed by 0 bases and V by 2 bases; bases with no gene match: 4. The CDR3 bases are TGCGCCAGCAGCTTCGGGGACAGGGGAATGAACACTGAAGCTTTCTTT. Protein product: CASSFGDRGMNTEAFF.

The V gene is TRBV6-5, the J gene TRBJ1-6; D uncertain. Per germline, CDR1 MNHEY and CDR2 SVGAGI. V gave up 2 bases and J gave up 6 bases, with 17 bases separating them. The CDR3 runs to 17 residues. The CDR3 here is CASSYTDWVGSNSPLHF. The CDR3 DNA is TGTGCCAGCAGTTACACGGACTGGGTGGGCTCTAATTCACCCCTCCACTTT.

The gene calls are TRBV7-8 and TRBJ2-3, with 8 positions matching TRBD1. The CDR3 length is 15 residues. Germline CDR1 reads SGHVS; CDR2 reads FQNEAQ. Trimming cost V 5 bases and J 6 bases; bases outside gene matches: 10. The CDR3 sequence: CASSRTGTQSDTQYF. DNA for the CDR3: TGTGCCAGCAGCCGGACAGGGACTCAGTCGGATACGCAGTATTTT.

This clonotype showed up just a few times. J is TRBJ2-4 and V is TRBV6-9; D might be TRBD1 or TRBD2, each matching 6 bases. Germline-derived CDR1 and CDR2 are MNHGY and SVAAGI. V was shortened by 6 bases and J by 0 bases, with 21 bases between the two germline ends. The CDR3 runs 18 residues. The CDR3 DNA sequence: TGTGCCAGCAGAAATCCGCTGGGGGGCGAGGTAGCCAAAAACATTCAGTACTTC. Encoded protein: CASRNPLGGEVAKNIQYF.

This chain uses TRBV5-1 with TRBJ2-5; 8 bases line up with TRBD1. The CDR3 sequence is 14 residues long. V gave up 4 bases and J gave up 2 bases; unmatched junction bases: 4. Germline CDR1 reads SGHRS; CDR2 reads YFSETQ. Here the CDR3 reads CASSITGGQETQYF. The CDR3 DNA sequence: TGCGCCAGCAGCATTACAGGGGGGCAAGAGACCCAGTACTTC.

A few counts support this clonotype. The rearrangement links TRBV4-1 to TRBJ2-5; 8 bases are a match to TRBD2. Germline CDR1 is MGHRA and CDR2 is YSYEKL. The V and J ends lost 3 bases and 5 bases, in that order; junction bases with no gene match: 20. CDR3 size: 19 residues. Written as DNA, the CDR3 is TGCGCCAGCAGCCATCACCCCCGTCAAGCGGGGGCTTCGGGGGAGACCCAGTACTTC. Protein sequence: CASSHHPRQAGASGETQYF.

This clonotype was seen only a few times. The V and J genes are TRBV7-2 and TRBJ2-1; D is undetermined. Germline V gene data show CDR1 as SGHTA and CDR2 as FQGNSA. CDR3 length: 15 residues. V shed 5 bases and J shed 0 bases, with 11 bases lying between them. The CDR3 DNA reads TGTGCCAGCAGCAACCGCCCAGCCTCCTACAATGAGCAGTTCTTC. Amino acid sequence: CASSNRPASYNEQFF.

The V gene is TRBV9, the J gene TRBJ2-7; TRBD2 might be the D (6 bases). From germline, CDR1 is SGDLS and CDR2 YYNGEE. The V gene lost 4 bases and the J gene lost 1 base, with 15 bases spanning the gap. CDR3 length equals 15 residues. CDR3 sequence reads: CASSRSPGASYEQYF. For the CDR3, the DNA is TGTGCCAGCAGCCGATCACCGGGAGCTTCCTACGAGCAGTACTTC.

There are many counts of this clonotype. The genes are TRBV7-6 and TRBJ2-2; a weak D match, TRBD2 (6 bases). CDR3 length: 15 amino acids. CDR1 is SGHVS, CDR2 FNYEAQ, per germline. V lost 1 base and J 6 bases, leaving 12 bases between the germline ends. CDR3 amino acids: CASSLEAGWAGELFF. In nucleotides, the CDR3 is TGTGCCAGCAGCTTAGAGGCGGGATGGGCCGGGGAGCTGTTTTTT.

The J gene is TRBJ2-1, the V gene TRBV6-5, with 9 bases fitting TRBD1. This CDR3 is 15 amino acids long. The V gene's germline CDR1 is MNHEY and CDR2 SVGAGI. J was trimmed by 6 bases and V by 4 bases; bases with no gene match: 7. The CDR3 region is CASSSPGQGSNEQFF. The CDR3 DNA reads TGTGCCAGCAGTTCCCCGGGACAGGGAAGCAATGAGCAGTTCTTC.

The chain uses TRBV29-1 and TRBJ1-2, with D perhaps matching TRBD1 (6 bases). CDR3 length: 13 residues. Germline-derived CDR1 and CDR2 are SQVTM and ANQGSEA. V gave up 0 bases and J gave up 8 bases, with 13 bases separating them. The CDR3, as DNA: TGCAGCGTTGAAGATCGCAGGGGACGGGGCTACACCTTC. The encoded protein is CSVEDRRGRGYTF. The full variable domain, in which reference TRBV29-1 and TRBJ1-2 provide the parts outside the CDR3, is SAVISQKPSRDICQRGTSLTIQCQVDSQVTMMFWYRQQPGQSLTLIATANQGSEATYESGFVIDKFPISRPNLTFSTLTVSNMSPEDSSIYLCSVEDRRGRGYTFGSGTRLTVV.

This clonotype was picked up many times. J is TRBJ2-1 and V is TRBV7-2, with a weak D call TRBD2 (6 bases). Germline V gives CDR1 SGHTA, CDR2 FQGNSA. This CDR3 has 15 amino acids. The V and J ends lost 0 bases and 7 bases respectively, with 13 bases between them. The CDR3 here is CASSLAVLAKNEQFF. CDR3 sequence (DNA): TGTGCCAGCAGCTTAGCTGTCCTAGCGAAGAATGAGCAGTTCTTC.

This clonotype was seen a few times. The chain uses TRBV3-1 and TRBJ1-2; 8 bases are a match to TRBD1. The CDR3 runs to 15 residues. The germline gives CDR1 LGHDT, CDR2 YNNKEL (reference sequence). With V trimmed by 4 bases and J by 6 bases, 10 bases remained unmatched. The CDR3 DNA reads TGTGCCAGCAGCCCCCACAGGGGGAAGGTCGATGGCTACACCTTC. Translation gives CASSPHRGKVDGYTF.

The table lists this clonotype with a few counts. The J gene is TRBJ1-2, the V gene TRBV20-1; possible D gene TRBD1, 5 bases. Trimming took off 1 base at V and 4 bases at J, with 16 bases between the two ends. Germline values: CDR1 DFQATT, CDR2 SNEGSKA (reference sequence). The CDR3 length is 15 residues. The CDR3 protein is CSARVGQGWSYGYTF. The CDR3 nucleotides are TGCAGTGCTAGAGTAGGCCAGGGCTGGAGCTATGGCTACACCTTC.

This clonotype was observed a few times. This rearrangement joins TRBV27 to TRBJ2-7; no definite D call. CDR1 is MNHEY, CDR2 SMNVEV, per germline (reference sequence). V was cut by 2 bases and J by 0 bases, with 11 bases left in between. CDR3 length equals 15 residues. The CDR3 spells CASSLGNLGSYEQYF. The CDR3 DNA reads TGTGCCAGCAGTTTAGGGAACCTGGGCTCCTACGAGCAGTACTTC.

The chain recombines TRBV6-6 with TRBJ1-2, with TRBD1 matching 10 bases. The CDR3 totals 16 residues. V dropped 5 bases and J dropped 6; count of bases not matched to a gene: 12. Germline V gene data show CDR1 as MNHNY and CDR2 as SVGAGI (reference sequence). CDR3: CASSRRTGGVEDGYTF. CDR3 nucleotide sequence: TGTGCCAGCAGTCGGCGGACAGGGGGTGTTGAGGATGGCTACACCTTC.

The rearrangement links TRBV2 to TRBJ2-1; D possibly corresponds to TRBD2 (6 bases). There are 15 residues in the CDR3. Between the trimmed V and J ends, which lost 8 bases and 3 bases, there was a span of 17 bases. Per the germline V gene, CDR1 is SNHLY and CDR2 is FYNNEI. CDR3 nucleotide sequence: TGTGCCAGCGGGCCAGCCTTCGGGAGCTACAATGAGCAGTTCTTC. Protein: CASGPAFGSYNEQFF.

The V gene is TRBV10-3, the J gene TRBJ1-5; 11 bases match TRBD1. This CDR3 is 16 amino acids long. J lost 4 bases, V lost 0 bases, and 2 bases had no gene match. Germline V gene sequence: CDR1 ENHRY, CDR2 SYGVKD. This CDR3 reads CAISESGTGGNQPQHF. The CDR3, as DNA: TGTGCCATCAGTGAGTCCGGGACAGGGGGAAATCAGCCCCAGCATTTT.

The rearrangement joins TRBV29-1 to TRBJ2-3; D possibly corresponds to TRBD1 (5 bases). The CDR3 runs to 12 residues. The germline gives CDR1 SQVTM, CDR2 ANQGSEA. V was cut by 7 bases and J by 2 bases, with 10 bases left in between. CDR3 loop: CSDDSHTDTQYF. CDR3 in DNA: TGCAGCGACGACAGCCACACAGATACGCAGTATTTT.

The rearrangement joins TRBV15 to TRBJ1-4; unclear D gene. CDR1 and CDR2 (germline): LNHNV, YYDKDF (reference sequence). Trimming removed 1 base from V and 0 bases from J, with 6 bases in between. The CDR3 loop spans 15 amino acids. The CDR3 nucleotides read TGTGCCACCAGCAGAGGTTCGGCAACTAATGAAAAACTGTTTTTT. It specifies CATSRGSATNEKLFF.

The chain links TRBV7-9 to TRBJ1-5; 9 bases are a match to TRBD1. Trimming cost V 3 bases and J 5 bases; bases outside gene matches: 17. The CDR3 contains 19 residues. The germline CDR1 and CDR2 sequences are SEHNR and FQNEAQ (reference sequence). CDR3 loop: CASSFDRGERFPYDQPQHF. As DNA, the CDR3 is TGTGCCAGCAGCTTTGACAGGGGGGAGAGGTTTCCATACGATCAGCCCCAGCATTTT.

This chain uses TRBV12-3 or TRBV12-4 with TRBJ1-5; 7 nucleotides align to TRBD1. CDR3 size: 15 residues. The V gene end was trimmed by 5 bases and the J gene end by 4 bases; junction bases not matched to a gene: 8. The CDR3, as DNA: TGTGCCAGCAGTCCGGGGACAGTAAGGAATCAGCCCCAGCATTTT. Translating gives CASSPGTVRNQPQHF.

This clonotype was seen more than once but under ten times. The rearrangement uses TRBV5-1 and TRBJ2-5, with 8 bases lining up with TRBD2. The CDR3 length is 15 residues. Trimming removed 0 bases from V and 4 bases from J; junction bases left unmatched: 5. The germline CDR1 and CDR2 sequences are SGHRS and YFSETQ. As DNA, the CDR3 is TGCGCCAGCAGCTTGGTGGGGACTAGGGGAGAGACCCAGTACTTC. Translating it yields CASSLVGTRGETQYF. The entire variable domain, with the rest obtained from reference TRBV5-1 and TRBJ2-5, is as follows: KAGVTQTPRYLIKTRGQQVTLSCSPISGHRSVSWYQQTPGQGLQFLFEYFSETQRNKGNFPGRFSGRQFSNSRSEMNVSTLELGDSALYLCASSLVGTRGETQYFGPGTRLLVL.

The V call is TRBV29-1, the J call TRBJ2-1; maybe TRBD2 (6 bases). Trimming shortened V by 3 bases and J by 5 bases, and 14 bases separated the two germline ends. The CDR3 length is 14 residues. Germline V gives CDR1 SQVTM, CDR2 ANQGSEA. The CDR3 bases are TGCAGCGTTGATGTTAGCGGTATAAACAATGAGCAGTTCTTC. Protein: CSVDVSGINNEQFF.

In its sample, this clonotype was seen a few times. The CDR3 region is CASRPGQGYTGELFF. The CDR3 DNA follows: TGTGCCAGCAGACCCGGACAGGGGTATACCGGGGAGCTGTTTTTT. J is TRBJ2-2 and V is TRBV12-3 or TRBV12-4; 9 bases agree with TRBD1. V shed 6 bases and J 5 bases; nucleotides not matched to a gene: 7. This CDR3 is 15 amino acids long.

V gene TRBV20-1 combines with J gene TRBJ2-7, with D tentatively TRBD2 (5 bases). CDR1 is DFQATT, CDR2 SNEGSKA, per germline (reference sequence). Deletions cut 3 bases from V and 1 base from J, with 16 bases between. The CDR3 is 15 amino acids. Here the CDR3 reads CSASSGSEISYEQYF. The CDR3 coding sequence is TGCAGTGCTAGCTCTGGGAGTGAGATATCCTACGAGCAGTACTTC.